The 20 T cell receptor beta chains presented below share a single source sample, sequenced in a study of cytomegalovirus exposure and HLA in healthy donors. A multiplex PCR was run with 60 Vbeta primers and 13 Jbeta primers. Produced via immunoSEQ multiplex PCR; TCRdb's table is partial and in-frame only. The sample has over 50,000 clones; 89% are singletons. Sequencing was performed on PBMCs. The source is a man younger than 45 in good health and CMV-seropositive.

CDR3 region: CASSQGQVGTGTEAFF. DNA of the CDR3: TGCGCCAGCAGCCAAGGTCAAGTGGGAACAGGCACTGAAGCTTTCTTT. The chain couples TRBV4-3 to TRBJ1-1; a possible D gene is TRBD1 (5 bases). V lost 1 base and J 4 bases, leaving 16 bases between the germline ends. This CDR3 is built from 16 residues. CDR1 is LGHNA and CDR2 is YSLEER in the germline V gene.

The chain employs TRBV19 and TRBJ2-3, with D maybe TRBD1 (5 bases). Germline V gene data show CDR1 as LNHDA and CDR2 as SQIVND (reference sequence). CDR3 size: 13 residues. Trimming took off 3 bases at V and 5 bases at J, with 9 bases between the two ends. The CDR3 bases are TGTGCCAGTAGTATTGGCAGGGTAGATACGCAGTATTTT. Its translation is CASSIGRVDTQYF. The entire variable domain, with the rest obtained from reference TRBV19 and TRBJ2-3, is as follows: DGGITQSPKYLFRKEGQNVTLSCEQNLNHDAMYWYRQDPGQGLRLIYYSQIVNDFQKGDIAEGYSVSREKKESFPLTVTSAQKNPTAFYLCASSIGRVDTQYFGPGTRLTVL.

This chain joins TRBV7-2 and TRBJ2-7; tentative D call: TRBD1 (5 bases). The CDR3 is 15 amino acids. From germline, CDR1 is SGHTA and CDR2 FQGNSA. The ends were cut back, 2 bases at V and 1 base at J, with 12 bases in the middle. The CDR3 reads CASSLQGLGSYEQYF. The DNA for the CDR3 is TGTGCCAGCAGCTTACAGGGCTTAGGTTCCTACGAGCAGTACTTC.

The table lists this clone with a few counts. The chain couples TRBV28 to TRBJ1-2, with D possibly being TRBD1 (5 bases). The length of the CDR3 is 13 residues. Trimming pared 6 bases from V and 2 bases from J, leaving 10 bases between. Germline values: CDR1 MDHEN, CDR2 SYDVKM. CDR3 sequence: CASRTQENYGYTF. Written as DNA, the CDR3 is TGTGCCAGCAGGACACAGGAGAACTATGGCTACACCTTC.

This clone was counted a few times. The rearrangement links TRBV27 to TRBJ1-1, with D unresolved. There are 15 residues in the CDR3. Germline V gene data show CDR1 as MNHEY and CDR2 as SMNVEV (reference sequence). Trimming removed 6 bases at V and 1 base at J, with 15 bases between. CDR3 residues: CASSPPGQANTEAFF. In nucleotides, the CDR3 is TGTGCCAGCAGCCCGCCAGGTCAGGCGAACACTGAAGCTTTCTTT.

The chain is built from TRBV28 and TRBJ2-1, with 9 bases lining up with TRBD2. Unmatched junction bases numbered 6, after V lost 5 bases and J lost 4 bases. The CDR3 contains 15 residues. Per the germline V gene, CDR1 is MDHEN and CDR2 is SYDVKM. Here the CDR3 DNA reads TGTGCCAGCAGTCCTCAGACTAGCGGTTACAATGAGCAGTTCTTC. It is translated as CASSPQTSGYNEQFF. The full variable domain, with the rest looked up from reference TRBV28 and TRBJ2-1, is DVKVTQSSRYLVKRTGEKVFLECVQDMDHENMFWYRQDPGLGLRLIYFSYDVKMKEKGDIPEGYSVSREKKERFSLILESASTNQTSMYLCASSPQTSGYNEQFFGPGTRLTVL.

This chain joins TRBV7-3 and TRBJ2-7; D is possibly TRBD2 (5 bases). The CDR3 spans 12 residues. V was cut by 3 bases and J by 7 bases, with 10 bases left in between. Germline values: CDR1 SGHTA, CDR2 FQGTGA. The CDR3 loop is CASSFEGREQYF. The CDR3 bases are TGTGCCAGCAGCTTCGAGGGTAGGGAGCAGTACTTC.

The rearrangement joins TRBV27 to TRBJ2-7, with 11 positions matching TRBD2. V dropped 1 base and J dropped 6; count of bases not matched to a gene: 11. CDR1 and CDR2 (germline): MNHEY, SMNVEV (reference sequence). This CDR3 region has 17 residues. The CDR3 sequence: CASSLYLAGGASREQYF. Written as DNA, the CDR3 is TGTGCCAGCAGTTTATATTTAGCGGGAGGGGCCTCCCGCGAGCAGTACTTC.

V usage is TRBV7-2 and J usage is TRBJ1-1; possible D gene TRBD1, 5 bases. The CDR3 runs to 13 residues. Per the germline V gene, CDR1 is SGHTA and CDR2 is FQGNSA. V lost 2 bases, J lost 4 bases, and 8 bases lay in between. The CDR3 sequence is CASSLRRGTEAFF. The CDR3 coding sequence is TGTGCCAGCAGCTTAAGGAGGGGCACTGAAGCTTTCTTT.

V usage is TRBV6-5 and J usage is TRBJ2-1, with 8 bases matching TRBD2. Germline values: CDR1 MNHEY, CDR2 SVGAGI. The CDR3 loop spans 14 amino acids. V shed 5 bases, J shed 5 bases, and the junction held 5 bases outside the gene matches. The CDR3 nucleotides are TGTGCCAGCAGTAGATTAGCGGGGCACAATGAGCAGTTCTTC. Translated, it gives CASSRLAGHNEQFF.

CDR3 amino acids: CSVVSSGEQFF. CDR3 sequence (DNA): TGCAGCGTTGTGTCTAGCGGTGAGCAGTTCTTC. The chain uses TRBV29-1 and TRBJ2-1, with 7 bases lining up with TRBD2. V gave up 4 bases and J gave up 9 bases; unmatched junction bases: 3. This CDR3 is 11 amino acids long. CDR1 is SQVTM and CDR2 is ANQGSEA in the germline V gene.

The chain carries TRBV4-3 and TRBJ1-6; D is ambiguous. Trimming removed 4 bases from V and 13 bases from J, with 14 bases in between. The CDR3 extends over 13 amino acids. The germline CDR1 and CDR2 sequences are LGHNA and YSLEER. Here the CDR3 DNA reads TGCGCCAGCAGCCCCGGACGGGGTGGGCCCCTCCACTTT. Its protein is CASSPGRGGPLHF.

The chain combines TRBV6-5 with TRBJ2-7; 10 bases match TRBD2. The J segment lost 9 bases and the V segment lost 6 bases, leaving 5 bases of the junction unmatched. This CDR3 has 12 residues. Germline loops: CDR1 MNHEY, CDR2 SVGAGI. The CDR3 is CASRATSGPQYF. CDR3 DNA sequence: TGTGCCAGCAGGGCGACTAGCGGGCCGCAGTACTTC.

The V call is TRBV28, the J call TRBJ1-2, with D unresolved. V lost 10 bases, J lost 2 bases, and 14 bases lay in between. The CDR3 contains 13 residues. Germline CDR1 reads MDHEN; CDR2 reads SYDVKM. CDR3 loop: CATHWAGNYGYTF. The CDR3 nucleotides are TGTGCCACCCATTGGGCGGGGAACTATGGCTACACCTTC.

CDR3 in amino acids: CASNPTVNQKNEQFF. The CDR3 DNA follows: TGTGCCAGCAACCCCACCGTCAACCAGAAGAATGAGCAGTTCTTC. This chain links TRBV9 with TRBJ2-1; D not resolved. The V end lost 6 bases, the J end lost 7 bases, and 20 bases lay between the germline ends. The CDR3 is made up of 15 amino acids. In germline, CDR1 is SGDLS, CDR2 YYNGEE.

The V call is TRBV5-1, the J call TRBJ1-1; 9 nucleotides match TRBD1. This CDR3 region has 15 residues. Germline V gives CDR1 SGHRS, CDR2 YFSETQ. Germline trimming cut 2 bases from V and 4 bases from J; bases unmatched to any gene: 6. Written as DNA, the CDR3 is TGCGCCAGCAGCTTACCCGGGACAGGGAGCACTGAAGCTTTCTTT. Translated, it gives CASSLPGTGSTEAFF.

The chain is built from TRBV28 and TRBJ2-3; TRBD2 might be the D (5 bases). Deletions cut 4 bases from V and 0 bases from J, with 14 bases between. Germline lookup yields CDR1 MDHEN and CDR2 SYDVKM. This CDR3 contains 16 residues. CDR3 nucleotides: TGTGCCAGCAGTTCCAATATCCGGACTAGCACAGATACGCAGTATTTT. Amino acids: CASSSNIRTSTDTQYF. Based on the CDR3 plus reference TRBV28 and TRBJ2-3, the full variable domain is DVKVTQSSRYLVKRTGEKVFLECVQDMDHENMFWYRQDPGLGLRLIYFSYDVKMKEKGDIPEGYSVSREKKERFSLILESASTNQTSMYLCASSSNIRTSTDTQYFGPGTRLTVL.

This clone was observed a few times. The chain is built from TRBV29-1 and TRBJ1-4; 7 bases fit TRBD1. The CDR3 has 15 amino acids. After removal of 1 base from V and 5 bases from J, the junction contained 7 bases not matched to a gene. CDR1 and CDR2 (germline): SQVTM, ANQGSEA. In DNA, the CDR3 is TGCAGCGTTGAAGGGGCCCCGGGACAGAATGAAAAACTGTTTTTT. It codes for CSVEGAPGQNEKLFF. The variable domain in full, completed from reference TRBV29-1 and TRBJ1-4, reads SAVISQKPSRDICQRGTSLTIQCQVDSQVTMMFWYRQQPGQSLTLIATANQGSEATYESGFVIDKFPISRPNLTFSTLTVSNMSPEDSSIYLCSVEGAPGQNEKLFFGSGTQLSVL.

This chain connects TRBV9 to TRBJ2-1; TRBD1 matches at 7 bases. The CDR3 runs to 15 residues. V lost 0 bases, J lost 5 bases, and 5 bases stayed unmatched. CDR1 is SGDLS and CDR2 is YYNGEE in the germline V gene. CDR3 loop: CASSVGGTADNEQFF. DNA of the CDR3: TGTGCCAGCAGCGTAGGTGGGACAGCTGACAATGAGCAGTTCTTC.

V usage is TRBV5-1 and J usage is TRBJ1-1, with 9 bases aligning to TRBD1. This CDR3 spans 15 amino acids. CDR1 SGHRS and CDR2 YFSETQ come from the germline V gene. Germline trimming cut 4 bases from V and 6 bases from J; bases unmatched to any gene: 10. CDR3 in DNA: TGCGCCAGCAGCATAAACAGGGGGCTAGACGCTGAAGCTTTCTTT. As protein: CASSINRGLDAEAFF.